This T cell receptor (beta chain) was retrieved from a study of blood T cell repertoires in COVID-19. Study-level information: The United States, Italy and Spain supplied acute and convalescent COVID-19 samples. T cells, B-cell-depleted T cells, or PBMCs provided the cDNA or gDNA that served as material.

Methods used by the authors: Reference gene primer amplification yielded estimated nucleated cell counts. The repertoire was sequenced with immunoSEQ multiplex PCR; TCRdb's copy has only in-frame clones and lacks some. V and J calls plus clone size are reproduced from that table; the DNA served to infer D and trimming. In the table there are more than 150,000 clones, approximately 91% of which are singletons. The V gene lost 2 bases and the J gene lost 7 bases, with 12 bases spanning the gap. Per the germline V gene, CDR1 is LGHDT and CDR2 is YNNKEL (reference sequence). The length of the CDR3 is 15 residues.

This chain connects TRBV3-1 (or the pseudogene TRBV3-2) to TRBJ1-6; D gene uncertain. The sequenced material came from peripheral blood. The TCR was taken from a woman aged 70 to 79 with acute or convalescent COVID-19. The CDR3 region is CASSQRGGQNSPLHF. The DNA for the CDR3 is TGTGCCAGCAGCCAACGAGGCGGCCAGAATTCACCCCTCCACTTT.